The 21 T cell receptor beta chains listed next were all sequenced from one sample in a study of blood T cell repertoires in COVID-19. The assay was immunoSEQ multiplex PCR, and TCRdb's table has in-frame clones only and misses some. The table includes roughly 14,000 clones, approximately 80% detected once. The material sequenced was peripheral blood. The receptors were sampled from a human donor in a cohort sampled during active COVID-19.

The rearrangement joins TRBV5-1 to TRBJ2-2; 7 nucleotides agree with TRBD2. CDR1 is SGHRS, CDR2 YFSETQ, per germline. Losses at the gene ends were 6 bases for V and 3 bases for J; bases not matched to a gene: 5. The CDR3 spans 14 residues. CDR3 DNA sequence: TGCGCCAGCAAGGCTAGCGGTCACACCGGGGAGCTGTTTTTT. It translates to CASKASGHTGELFF.

The chain joins TRBV18 to TRBJ1-6; 8 nucleotides line up with TRBD1. Germline V gene data show CDR1 as KGHSH and CDR2 as LQKENI. V gave up 3 bases and J gave up 10 bases; unmatched junction bases: 8. CDR3 size: 15 residues. CDR3 DNA: TGTGCCAGCTCACCGACCGGGACAGGAGAGTCACCCCTCCACTTT. Amino acids: CASSPTGTGESPLHF.

The gene calls are TRBV18 and TRBJ1-1; D ambiguous. This CDR3 is built from 14 residues. The V gene lost 6 bases and the J gene lost 0 bases, with 11 bases spanning the gap. Germline CDR1 and CDR2: KGHSH and LQKENI. The CDR3: CASSQQSLNTEAFF. In DNA, the CDR3 is TGTGCCAGCTCCCAACAGAGTTTGAACACTGAAGCTTTCTTT.

This clone has a handful of counts. V usage is TRBV6-6 and J usage is TRBJ2-3, with 9 nucleotides matching TRBD2. Germline V gene sequence: CDR1 MNHNY, CDR2 SVGAGI (reference sequence). The ends lost 8 bases at V and 3 bases at J; junction bases unmatched: 12. CDR3 size: 16 residues. The CDR3 DNA reads TGTGCCAGCTCCGGTGCCCAGCGGGGGGTAACAGATACGCAGTATTTT. It encodes CASSGAQRGVTDTQYF.

The chain carries TRBV19 and TRBJ2-3; weak D call: TRBD1 (8 bases). CDR1 is LNHDA, CDR2 SQIVND, per germline (reference sequence). There are 22 residues in the CDR3. Trimming removed 5 bases from V and 6 bases from J, with 39 bases in between. The CDR3 here is CASSPNPGWAGGEAGKSDTQYF. In DNA form, the CDR3 reads TGTGCCAGTAGTCCAAACCCGGGGTGGGCAGGGGGCGAAGCGGGGAAGTCGGATACGCAGTATTTT.

The chain carries TRBV19 and TRBJ2-6; D is unclear. The V end lost 5 bases, the J end lost 0 bases, and 14 bases lay between the germline ends. The CDR3 has 17 residues. Per the germline V gene, CDR1 is LNHDA and CDR2 is SQIVND (reference sequence). CDR3 region: CASSPEAANSGANVLTF. CDR3 sequence (DNA): TGTGCCAGTAGTCCCGAGGCAGCCAACTCTGGGGCCAACGTCCTGACTTTC. Drawing the rest from reference TRBV19 and TRBJ2-6, the complete variable domain is DGGITQSPKYLFRKEGQNVTLSCEQNLNHDAMYWYRQDPGQGLRLIYYSQIVNDFQKGDIAEGYSVSREKKESFPLTVTSAQKNPTAFYLCASSPEAANSGANVLTFGAGSRLTVL.

This clone was picked up one time. The rearrangement links TRBV3-1 (or the pseudogene TRBV3-2) to TRBJ1-3; D call uncertain. Looked up from germline, CDR1 is LGHDT and CDR2 is YNNKEL (reference sequence). V lost 1 base to trimming and J lost 3 bases, with 10 bases between them. This CDR3 contains 15 residues. The DNA for the CDR3 is TGTGCCAGCAGCCAAGGGCTTACAAATGGAAACACCATATATTTT. It specifies CASSQGLTNGNTIYF.

This clone was seen more than once but under ten times. This chain uses TRBV27 with TRBJ2-7, with TRBD1 matching over 7 bases. J gave up 0 bases and V 6 bases, and 5 bases lay outside the gene matches. Per germline, CDR1 MNHEY and CDR2 SMNVEV (reference sequence). This CDR3 is 14 amino acids long. CDR3 amino acids: CASSRTGASYEQYF. In DNA, the CDR3 is TGTGCCAGCAGCAGGACAGGAGCCTCCTACGAGCAGTACTTC.

This rearrangement joins TRBV7-6 to TRBJ2-5; 7 positions match TRBD2. The V segment lost 1 base and the J segment 0 bases; nucleotides outside the gene matches: 5. Germline-derived CDR1 and CDR2 are SGHVS and FNYEAQ. The CDR3 runs to 16 residues. CDR3 sequence: CASSLGPAGNQETQYF. Written as DNA, the CDR3 is TGTGCCAGCAGCTTAGGCCCAGCGGGGAACCAAGAGACCCAGTACTTC.

A few counts support this clone. The chain employs TRBV28 and TRBJ1-5; D gene uncertain. V lost 5 bases, J lost 2 bases, and 7 bases lay in between. Germline V gene sequence: CDR1 MDHEN, CDR2 SYDVKM. This CDR3 has 13 residues. CDR3 coding DNA: TGTGCCAGCAGTATTGAGGGCAATCAGCCCCAGCATTTT. Its translation is CASSIEGNQPQHF. Full variable domain (outside the CDR3, taken from reference TRBV28 and TRBJ1-5): DVKVTQSSRYLVKRTGEKVFLECVQDMDHENMFWYRQDPGLGLRLIYFSYDVKMKEKGDIPEGYSVSREKKERFSLILESASTNQTSMYLCASSIEGNQPQHFGDGTRLSIL.

This clone showed up just a few times. This chain uses TRBV4-2 with TRBJ2-7; TRBD1 is a possible D gene (5 bases). With 0 bases removed from V and 0 bases from J, the gap between germline ends came to 9 bases. Per the germline V gene, CDR1 is LGHNA and CDR2 is YNFKEQ. The CDR3 sequence is 15 residues long. The CDR3 DNA is TGTGCCAGCAGCCAAGAAGCACAGGACTCCTACGAGCAGTACTTC. It specifies CASSQEAQDSYEQYF.

This clone qualifies as medium-sized (0.01 to 0.1%). V and J are TRBV7-2 and TRBJ2-5, with TRBD2 as a possible D gene (5 bases). Trimming shortened V by 2 bases and J by 1 base, and 11 bases separated the two germline ends. This CDR3 is 15 amino acids long. Germline CDR1 reads SGHTA; CDR2 reads FQGNSA. CDR3 sequence: CASSLFGEPQETQYF. The CDR3 DNA reads as TGTGCCAGCAGCTTATTCGGGGAGCCCCAAGAGACCCAGTACTTC.

This clone was observed once. V usage is TRBV19 and J usage is TRBJ1-6, with a possible D match to TRBD1 (6 bases). Trimming took off 4 bases at V and 7 bases at J, with 11 bases between the two ends. The CDR3 contains 14 residues. Germline CDR1 LNHDA, CDR2 SQIVND (reference sequence). CDR3 sequence: CASSTGVGNSPLHF. The CDR3, as DNA: TGTGCCAGTAGTACAGGGGTAGGGAATTCACCCCTCCACTTT.

This clone has only a few counts. The V and J genes are TRBV27 and TRBJ2-4; D is undetermined. V dropped 6 bases and J dropped 1 base, with 7 bases sitting between them. Germline loops: CDR1 MNHEY, CDR2 SMNVEV (reference sequence). The CDR3 consists of 13 residues. Written as DNA, the CDR3 is TGTGCCAGCAGCCCCCTGGCCAAAAACATTCAGTACTTC. This codes for CASSPLAKNIQYF.

The chain carries TRBV18 and TRBJ2-3; possibly TRBD1 for D (6 bases). In germline, CDR1 is KGHSH, CDR2 LQKENI. The CDR3 consists of 15 residues. V shed 3 bases and J shed 1 base, with 11 bases lying between them. CDR3 sequence: CASSPGQLGTDTQYF. CDR3 in DNA: TGTGCCAGCTCACCTGGACAGTTAGGCACAGATACGCAGTATTTT.

The rearrangement joins TRBV29-1 to TRBJ1-5; D unresolved. V was shortened by 7 bases and J by 3 bases, with 19 bases between the two germline ends. The germline gives CDR1 SQVTM, CDR2 ANQGSEA. The CDR3 extends over 15 amino acids. In nucleotides, the CDR3 is TGCAGCGCCACGGCCGGGGTCGGCACCAATCAGCCCCAGCATTTT. Amino acids: CSATAGVGTNQPQHF.

The gene calls are TRBV7-9 and TRBJ1-2; D is ambiguous. The CDR3 is 11 residues long. CDR1 and CDR2 (germline): SEHNR, FQNEAQ (reference sequence). Trimming took off 4 bases at V and 7 bases at J, with 7 bases between the two ends. CDR3 residues: CASSSQVGYTF. CDR3 in DNA: TGTGCCAGCAGCTCTCAGGTTGGCTACACCTTC.

The chain joins TRBV12-3 or TRBV12-4 to TRBJ1-1; the match to TRBD1 covers 7 bases. The length of the CDR3 is 12 residues. Trimming took 6 bases from V and 10 from J; bases not matched to a gene: 8. CDR3: CASSPGGLVAFF. For the CDR3, the DNA is TGTGCCAGCAGCCCAGGGGGATTGGTAGCTTTCTTT.

V and J are TRBV3-1 (or the pseudogene TRBV3-2) and TRBJ2-1; the match to TRBD2 covers 7 bases. The J segment lost 5 bases and the V segment lost 4 bases, leaving 5 bases of the junction unmatched. Germline CDR1 reads LGHDT; CDR2 reads YNNKEL (reference sequence). This CDR3 is built from 14 residues. As DNA, the CDR3 is TGTGCCAGCAGCCTTTCCGGGACTAACAATGAGCAGTTCTTC. Its translation: CASSLSGTNNEQFF.

This chain links TRBV6-5 with TRBJ2-2, with 8 bases that match TRBD1. The CDR3 loop spans 13 amino acids. J gave up 2 bases and V 8 bases, and 1 base lay outside the gene matches. Germline CDR1 is MNHEY and CDR2 is SVGAGI. The chain's CDR3 is CASDRGNTGELFF. CDR3 DNA sequence: TGTGCCAGCGACAGGGGTAACACCGGGGAGCTGTTTTTT.

The J gene is TRBJ2-3, the V gene TRBV4-3, with D perhaps TRBD1 (7 bases). The CDR3 extends over 14 amino acids. The ends were cut back, 5 bases at V and 8 bases at J, with 17 bases in the middle. Germline V gene data show CDR1 as LGHNA and CDR2 as YSLEER. In DNA form, the CDR3 reads TGCGCCAGCAGCGGATACAGGGGAGGAGGTACGCAGTATTTT. Translating it yields CASSGYRGGGTQYF.